Below, 10 T cell receptor beta chains from the same sample are listed, as sequenced in a study of spatial heterogeneity in lung cancer. Whole-study findings and limits: One measure, the expanded intratumoral alpha and beta TCR count, tracked tumor mutation counts.

As for time point: sample taken at primary tumor resection. These TCRs' antigens remain unknown. TCRdb independently ran MiXCR on the 5' RACE reads; one entry per CDR3 protein. The table lists more than 10,000 distinct CDR3 sequences, around 3.1% of them singletons. The sample here was lung tumor tissue, taken at surgery. The source of these receptors is a male donor with early-stage non-small cell lung cancer.

This clonotype appeared many times. The chain links TRBV20-1 to TRBJ2-7; either TRBD1 or TRBD2 may fit D (5 bases each). The CDR3 contains 15 residues. CDR1 DFQATT and CDR2 SNEGSKA come from the germline V gene (reference sequence). V shed 0 bases and J shed 2 bases, with 14 bases lying between them. The CDR3 region is CSARDRGVLAYEQYF. The DNA for the CDR3 is TGCAGTGCTAGAGATAGAGGGGTCCTCGCCTACGAGCAGTACTTC.

At least ten counts were recorded for this clonotype. This sequence joins TRBV19 and TRBJ2-1, with D possibly matching TRBD2 (6 bases). With 5 bases removed from V and 5 bases from J, the gap between germline ends came to 13 bases. The CDR3 length is 14 residues. CDR1 is LNHDA, CDR2 SQIVND, per germline (reference sequence). CDR3 nucleotides: TGTGCCAGTAGTTGGCGCGGGGCTGACAATGAGCAGTTCTTC. This encodes CASSWRGADNEQFF.

This clonotype was recorded many times. This rearrangement joins TRBV6-5 to TRBJ1-4; possible D gene TRBD1, 5 bases. The V gene's germline CDR1 is MNHEY and CDR2 SVGAGI. This CDR3 has 13 residues. Deletions cut 8 bases from V and 8 bases from J, with 15 bases between. Written as DNA, the CDR3 is TGTGCCAGCTCCCGACAGAGGGGAGAAAAACTGTTTTTT. Protein sequence: CASSRQRGEKLFF.

This clonotype has ten or more counts. The gene calls are TRBV2 and TRBJ2-2; the match to TRBD1 covers 7 bases. The CDR3 contains 15 residues. V lost 4 bases to trimming and J lost 1 base; unmatched junction nucleotides: 3. Germline assignment: CDR1 SNHLY and CDR2 FYNNEI. The CDR3 sequence is CASSATGLNTGELFF. The CDR3, as DNA: TGTGCCAGCAGTGCGACAGGGCTGAACACCGGGGAGCTGTTTTTT.

This clonotype was recorded many times. The rearrangement uses TRBV10-3 and TRBJ2-5, with 8 bases aligning to TRBD1. The V and J ends lost 6 bases and 5 bases, in that order; junction bases with no gene match: 8. CDR3 length: 14 amino acids. Germline V CDR1 and CDR2: ENHRY, SYGVKD. CDR3 region: CAIRNQGARETQYF. CDR3 bases: TGTGCCATCAGGAATCAGGGGGCACGGGAGACCCAGTACTTC.

By share, this clonotype counts as medium-sized. This chain joins TRBV28 and TRBJ2-2; 8 bases fit TRBD1. CDR1 is MDHEN and CDR2 is SYDVKM in the germline V gene. V dropped 8 bases and J dropped 3; count of bases not matched to a gene: 11. This CDR3 comprises 16 residues. The CDR3 bases are TGTGCCAGCTCGCGGACAGGGAATTTGTACACCGGGGAGCTGTTTTTT. It specifies CASSRTGNLYTGELFF.

This clonotype showed up many times. The J gene is TRBJ2-6, the V gene TRBV29-1, with a tentative D call TRBD2 (6 bases). V was cut by 4 bases and J by 2 bases, with 24 bases left in between. The CDR3 extends over 19 amino acids. CDR1 and CDR2 (germline): SQVTM, ANQGSEA. For the CDR3, the DNA is TGCAGCGTTGCACTGGAGGGAGGCAGACTTTCCACTGGGGCCAACGTCCTGACTTTC. It yields the protein CSVALEGGRLSTGANVLTF.

This clonotype has a count of ten or more. The chain joins TRBV7-2 to TRBJ2-3, with no clear D. The CDR3 runs to 12 residues. V lost 6 bases to trimming and J lost 2 bases, with 6 bases between them. The germline CDR1 and CDR2 sequences are SGHTA and FQGNSA. The CDR3 DNA is TGTGCCAGCAGAGAAGTCACAGATACGCAGTATTTT. Translated: CASREVTDTQYF.

The table lists this clonotype with many counts. The chain combines TRBV27 with TRBJ1-5; tentative D call: TRBD1 (6 bases). Germline V lookup: CDR1 MNHEY, CDR2 SMNVEV (reference sequence). This CDR3 has 18 residues. Trimming left V 6 bases short and J 0 bases short, with 21 bases between. This CDR3 reads CASSPRRGGVNSNQPQHF. Here the CDR3 DNA reads TGTGCCAGCAGCCCAAGGAGGGGGGGCGTCAATAGCAATCAGCCCCAGCATTTT.

This sequence joins TRBV4-3 and TRBJ1-3, with 7 bases that match TRBD1. V was pared by 1 base and J by 4 bases, with 4 bases of the junction left unmatched. Germline CDR1 and CDR2: LGHNA and YSLEER. The length of the CDR3 is 15 residues. The CDR3 here is CASSQGQGEGNTIYF. The DNA of the CDR3 is TGCGCCAGCAGCCAAGGGCAGGGGGAAGGAAACACCATATATTTT.